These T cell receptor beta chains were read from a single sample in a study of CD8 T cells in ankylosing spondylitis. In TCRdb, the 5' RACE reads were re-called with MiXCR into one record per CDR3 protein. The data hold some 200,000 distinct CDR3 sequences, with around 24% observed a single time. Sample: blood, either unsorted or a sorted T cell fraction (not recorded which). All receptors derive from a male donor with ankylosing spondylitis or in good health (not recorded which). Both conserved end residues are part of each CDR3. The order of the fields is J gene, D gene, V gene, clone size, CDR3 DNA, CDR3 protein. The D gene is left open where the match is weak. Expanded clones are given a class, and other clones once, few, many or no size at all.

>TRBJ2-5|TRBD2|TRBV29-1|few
TGCAGCGCCTTCGGATCTAGCGGGAGGCAGACCCAGTACTTC
CSAFGSSGRQTQYF
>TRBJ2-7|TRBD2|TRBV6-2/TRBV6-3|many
TGTGCCAGCAGTTACCCCCCTGAGGGCGGGAGTTCCTACGAGCAGTACTTC
CASSYPPEGGSSYEQYF
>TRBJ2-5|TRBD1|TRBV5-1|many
TGTGCCAGCAGCCTTGGGACAGGCCAAGAGACCCAGTACTTC
CASSLGTGQETQYF
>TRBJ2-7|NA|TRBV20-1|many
TGCAGTGCCCTATGGGCAGGAGCGGGCTACGAGCAGTACTTC
CSALWAGAGYEQYF
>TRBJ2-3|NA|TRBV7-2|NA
TGTGCCAGCAGCTGGGGCCCAGCGGCCTTCGGAGATACGCAGTATTTT
CASSWGPAAFGDTQYF
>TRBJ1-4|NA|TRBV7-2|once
TGTGCCAGCAGCCCGACACGAGCGAAGCTGTTTTTT
CASSPTRAKLFF
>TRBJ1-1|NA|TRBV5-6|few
TGTGCCAGCAGCTTGCTGGGCACTGAAGCTTTCTTT
CASSLLGTEAFF
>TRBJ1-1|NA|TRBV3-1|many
TGTGCCAGCAGCCAAGTCGGGTCTCCGTACACTGAAGCTTTCTTT
CASSQVGSPYTEAFF
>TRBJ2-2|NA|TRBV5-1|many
TGCGCCAGCAGCTTGGCCCCAGGGACGACCGGGGAGCTGTTTTTT
CASSLAPGTTGELFF
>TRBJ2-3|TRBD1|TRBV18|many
TGTGCCAGCTCACGTGACAGGGGAGGCGGAGATACGCAGTATTTT
CASSRDRGGGDTQYF
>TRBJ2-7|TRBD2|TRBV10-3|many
TGTGCCATCAGAGAGCGGGAGTCGGGGTACGAGCAGTACTTC
CAIRERESGYEQYF
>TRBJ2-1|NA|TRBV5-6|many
TGTGCCAGTACCCCGGGGGCAGGGGTCTACAATGAGCAGTTCTTC
CASTPGAGVYNEQFF
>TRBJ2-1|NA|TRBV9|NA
TGTGCCAGCAGCGTAGGGGCAGGGGCGGGGTACAATGAGCAGTTCTTC
CASSVGAGAGYNEQFF
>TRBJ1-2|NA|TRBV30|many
TGTGCCTGGAGTGTCGACAGATCCAACTATGGCTACACCTTC
CAWSVDRSNYGYTF
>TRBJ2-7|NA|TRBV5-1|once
TGCGCCAGCAGCTTCGGGGGCCCTCCCTACGAGCAGTACTTC
CASSFGGPPYEQYF
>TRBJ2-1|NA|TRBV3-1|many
TGTGCCAGCAGCCAAGGAGAAGGGCATGAGCAGTTCTTC
CASSQGEGHEQFF
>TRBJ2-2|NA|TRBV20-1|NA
TGCAGTGCTAGAGATCACGCGAACACCGGGGAGCTGTTTTTT
CSARDHANTGELFF
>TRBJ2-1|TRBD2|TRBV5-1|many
TGCGCCAGCAACCCTATGGCGGGAGGGTTCGATGAGCAGTTCTTC
CASNPMAGGFDEQFF
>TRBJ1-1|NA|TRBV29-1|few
TGCAGCGTTGTGAAGGGGTTAAACACTGAAGCTTTCTTT
CSVVKGLNTEAFF
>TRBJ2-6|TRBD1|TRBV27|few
TGTGCCAGCAGTTCCGGGACAGGGACTGGGGCCAACGTCCTGACTTTC
CASSSGTGTGANVLTF
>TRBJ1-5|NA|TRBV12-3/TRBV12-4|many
TGTGCCAGCAGTTTTGGGGGCCCTCAGCCCCAGCATTTT
CASSFGGPQPQHF
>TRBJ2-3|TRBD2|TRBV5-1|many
TGCGCCAGCAGCCTAGGGACTAGCGGGAGGCCTGGCACAGATACGCAGTATTTT
CASSLGTSGRPGTDTQYF
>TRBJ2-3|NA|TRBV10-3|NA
TGTGCCATCAGCCGCCGAGCAGATACGCAGTATTTT
CAISRRADTQYF